The 9 T cell receptor beta chains listed next were all sequenced from one sample in a study of cytomegalovirus exposure and HLA in healthy donors. PCR involved 60 Vbeta and 13 Jbeta primers. Sequencing used immunoSEQ multiplex PCR; TCRdb keeps in-frame clones, though not all of them. The table has over 150,000 clones, roughly 80% seen once. The sample comprised PBMCs. All receptors derive from a middle-aged woman in good health and CMV-seronegative.

The chain has TRBV6-5 and TRBJ2-2; D might be TRBD2 (5 bases). This CDR3 is 14 amino acids long. The V end lost 7 bases, the J end lost 3 bases, and 12 bases lay between the germline ends. In germline, CDR1 is MNHEY, CDR2 SVGAGI. This CDR3 is CASTGRRDTGELFF. CDR3 sequence (DNA): TGTGCCAGCACGGGCCGGCGGGACACCGGGGAGCTGTTTTTT.

The rearrangement uses TRBV28 and TRBJ1-1, with TRBD1 matching 7 bases. The CDR3 is made up of 16 amino acids. With V trimmed by 7 bases and J by 5 bases, 16 bases remained unmatched. Germline CDR1 is MDHEN and CDR2 is SYDVKM. The CDR3 region has the DNA TGTGCCAGCAACCCCGCACCGGGACAGCCGAGAACTGAAGCTTTCTTT. It translates to CASNPAPGQPRTEAFF.

The V and J genes are TRBV11-2 and TRBJ2-3, with 10 bases identical to TRBD1. Germline CDR1 SGHAT, CDR2 FQNNGV. CDR3 length equals 17 residues. The V segment lost 4 bases and the J segment 2 bases; nucleotides outside the gene matches: 9. As DNA, the CDR3 is TGTGCCAGCAGCTCATACTTGACAGGGGGCTACACAGATACGCAGTATTTT. Translated, it gives CASSSYLTGGYTDTQYF.

V and J are TRBV10-3 and TRBJ2-3; 11 bases agree with TRBD2. The CDR3 is 14 amino acids. From germline, CDR1 is ENHRY and CDR2 SYGVKD. J gave up 5 bases and V 10 bases, and 8 bases lay outside the gene matches. The CDR3 sequence is CATRSLAGGDTQYF. The CDR3 region has the DNA TGTGCCACACGCTCGCTAGCGGGAGGAGATACGCAGTATTTT.

The J gene is TRBJ1-6, the V gene TRBV7-9; 7 nucleotides line up with TRBD1. V shed 5 bases and J 2 bases; nucleotides not matched to a gene: 6. The CDR3 is 16 residues long. Germline V gene sequence: CDR1 SEHNR, CDR2 FQNEAQ (reference sequence). The CDR3 DNA sequence: TGTGCCAGCAGCCCTCCGACAGGGACCTATAATTCACCCCTCCACTTT. This sequence encodes CASSPPTGTYNSPLHF.

The chain is built from TRBV5-1 and TRBJ1-1; the D gene is possibly TRBD1 (6 bases). The CDR3 extends over 16 amino acids. The germline V gene encodes CDR1 SGHRS and CDR2 YFSETQ. V was shortened by 0 bases and J by 9 bases, with 21 bases between the two germline ends. For the CDR3, the DNA is TGCGCCAGCAGCTTGGGTGTCAGGGGCGTCCCTGGTCAAGCTTTCTTT. Translated: CASSLGVRGVPGQAFF.

The genes are TRBV5-1 and TRBJ1-2, with 9 bases matching TRBD1. The CDR3 length is 15 residues. The V segment lost 4 bases and the J segment 4 bases; nucleotides outside the gene matches: 8. Per the germline V gene, CDR1 is SGHRS and CDR2 is YFSETQ. CDR3 protein: CASSPQTGGSYGYTF. The CDR3 DNA follows: TGCGCCAGCAGCCCCCAGACAGGGGGAAGCTATGGCTACACCTTC.

This clone was seen just once. The chain joins TRBV19 to TRBJ1-5; TRBD1 is a possible D gene (6 bases). The V end was cut by 6 bases, the J end by 7 bases, with 22 bases between. This CDR3 has 16 amino acids. Looked up from germline, CDR1 is LNHDA and CDR2 is SQIVND (reference sequence). Written as DNA, the CDR3 is TGTGCCAGTAGGGGACGGGACACTGGGATGAGGCAGCCCCAGCATTTT. It codes for CASRGRDTGMRQPQHF.

The genes are TRBV18 and TRBJ1-5, with a possible D match to TRBD1 (5 bases). Per the germline V gene, CDR1 is KGHSH and CDR2 is LQKENI. The CDR3 runs to 15 residues. Trimming removed 0 bases at V and 4 bases at J, with 10 bases between. The CDR3 protein is CASSPPGLGNQPQHF. DNA of the CDR3: TGTGCCAGCTCACCACCGGGGCTTGGAAATCAGCCCCAGCATTTT.